This T cell receptor beta chain was sequenced in a study of T-cell memory formation after mild COVID-19. This clonotype was counted only a few times. Germline CDR1 and CDR2: SGHRS and YFSETQ. This CDR3 is built from 15 residues. Trimming took 2 bases from V and 0 from J, leaving 9 bases between them. Constant-segment primers were used for 5'RACE, and the resulting TCR alpha and TCR beta cDNA libraries carried sample barcodes and UMIs. TCRdb independently ran MiXCR on the 5' RACE reads; one entry per CDR3 protein. The sample shows roughly 450,000 distinct CDR3 sequences, over 15% of them seen only once.

The clonotype was recovered from an adult woman who had mild COVID-19 (a few samples of this study predate the infection). Cell type and time point are not known. Sequencing was performed on PBMCs or a T cell subset sorted from them (not recorded which). The chain recombines TRBV5-1 with TRBJ1-3; D is ambiguous. CDR3 residues: CASSFAADSGNTIYF. The CDR3, as DNA: TGCGCCAGCAGCTTTGCAGCCGACTCTGGAAACACCATATATTTT.